The rows below give T cell receptor beta chains drawn from one sample of a study of blood T cell repertoires in COVID-19. TCRdb keeps only in-frame clones here, not all; method: immunoSEQ multiplex PCR. The sample holds some 390,000 clones; 80% to 90% are singletons and the top ten take about 1.1%. Sequencing was performed on PBMCs or T cells enriched from blood (not recorded which). The receptors shown here come from a man aged 25 to 45 who had recovered from COVID-19. The CDR3 runs from the conserved cysteine through the conserved F or W. The D gene is left open where the match is weak. Clone size is shown for a subset of rows, as once, few, many or a class of expanded clone.

D gene,J gene,V gene,clone size,CDR3 DNA,CDR3 protein
TRBD1,TRBJ2-5,TRBV7-8,NA,TGTGCCAGCAGCTTTTCTTCCCCCGGGACAGGGGGCGGGAAAGAGACCCAGTACTTC,CASSFSSPGTGGGKETQYF
TRBD2,TRBJ2-1,TRBV7-9,once,TGTGCCAGCAGCTTAGCGGGGACTAGCGGGAGCAATGAGCAGTTCTTC,CASSLAGTSGSNEQFF
NA,TRBJ1-3,TRBV7-2,NA,TGTGCCAGCAGCTTAGTTGCCCAGCGTGGAAACACCATATATTTT,CASSLVAQRGNTIYF
NA,TRBJ2-1,TRBV30,NA,TGTGCCTGTCCCGGGGGTTGGTTGGGGGATGAGCAGTTCTTC,CACPGGWLGDEQFF
NA,TRBJ1-2,TRBV27,few,TGTGCCAGCAGTTCCCCGTCGGGTGGCTACACCTTC,CASSSPSGGYTF
NA,TRBJ1-2,TRBV29-1,NA,TGCAGCGCGGTGGACAACGGCTACACCTTC,CSAVDNGYTF
NA,TRBJ2-3,TRBV6-1,NA,TGTGCCAGCAGTGAACCCCCGAGCACAGATACGCAGTATTTT,CASSEPPSTDTQYF
NA,TRBJ2-1,TRBV12-3/TRBV12-4,NA,TGTGCCAGCAGTTCCCCCCGCAATGAGCAGTTCTTC,CASSSPRNEQFF
NA,TRBJ2-5,TRBV28,NA,TGTGCCATCCACCGGGCAGGGGGGGAGACCCAGTACTTC,CAIHRAGGETQYF
TRBD1,TRBJ1-1,TRBV28,NA,TGTGCCAGCAGTTCCCTGGGACAGAAGTTGAACACTGAAGCTTTCTTT,CASSSLGQKLNTEAFF
TRBD1,TRBJ1-2,TRBV2,few,TGTGCCAGCAGTCGACAGGGGTCGGAGTATGGCTACACCTTC,CASSRQGSEYGYTF
NA,TRBJ2-2,TRBV19,NA,TGTGCCAGTAGTGCCGCCATCAGGGGCACCGGGGAGCTGTTTTTT,CASSAAIRGTGELFF
NA,TRBJ2-2,TRBV21-1,NA,TGTGCCAGCAGCTCACAAGGACTAGAAACAACCGGGGAGCTGTTTTTT,CASSSQGLETTGELFF
TRBD2,TRBJ2-1,TRBV14,NA,TGTGCCAGCAGCCAAGGGCGGGGGGACGGCTCCTACAATGAGCAGTTCTTC,CASSQGRGDGSYNEQFF
NA,TRBJ1-6,TRBV7-2,few,TGTGCCAGCAGCCCCAGGCAGGGTGAAAATTCACCCCTCCACTTT,CASSPRQGENSPLHF
NA,TRBJ1-6,TRBV5-4,NA,TGTGCCAGCAGCTTGGCCCCGTCAACGGGTAATTCACCCCTCCACTTT,CASSLAPSTGNSPLHF
NA,TRBJ1-4,TRBV7-9,NA,TGTGCCAGCAGCTCCCGGCAGGGCAATATGGAAAAACTGTTTTTT,CASSSRQGNMEKLFF
TRBD1,TRBJ1-6,TRBV3-1/TRBV3-2,NA,TGTGCCAGCAGCTCCAGGACAGGGGGAAATTCACCCCTCCACTTT,CASSSRTGGNSPLHF
TRBD1,TRBJ2-2,TRBV5-6,NA,TGTGCCAGCAGCCGGACAGGGGGATCGAACACCGGGGAGCTGTTTTTT,CASSRTGGSNTGELFF
TRBD1,TRBJ1-1,TRBV10-3,NA,TGTGCCATCAGCAACAGGGGAGAGAACACTGAAGCTTTCTTT,CAISNRGENTEAFF
NA,TRBJ1-2,TRBV12-3/TRBV12-4,NA,TGTGCCAGCAGTTTACAGGGCCCGAGGGGCTACACCTTC,CASSLQGPRGYTF
NA,TRBJ1-2,TRBV14,NA,TGTGCCACCAGACGGGGGACGGCCGATGGCTACACCTTC,CATRRGTADGYTF
NA,TRBJ2-1,TRBV29-1,NA,TGCAGCGTTGCTGGAGACAGGATTAGTGTTGAGCAGTTCTTC,CSVAGDRISVEQFF
TRBD1,TRBJ1-5,TRBV16,NA,TGTGCCAGCAGCCACCACATACGGGACAGGGAGGTTCAGCCCCAGCATTTT,CASSHHIRDREVQPQHF
TRBD1,TRBJ1-2,TRBV18,once,TGTGCCAGCTCACCACCGTCCAGGGGGTACGATGGCTACACCTTC,CASSPPSRGYDGYTF
TRBD2,TRBJ2-7,TRBV28,NA,TGTGCCAGCAGTTTTACTAGCGGGAGGGGACTGCGAGAGCAGTACTTC,CASSFTSGRGLREQYF
NA,TRBJ2-5,TRBV7-2,few,TGTGCCAGCAGTCGAGATCGGGGGGAGACCCAGTACTTC,CASSRDRGETQYF
NA,TRBJ2-3,TRBV10-3,NA,TGTGCCATCAGTGGTTTGGGCGGGCCCACAGATACGCAGTATTTT,CAISGLGGPTDTQYF
NA,TRBJ1-1,TRBV6-5,NA,TGTGCCAGCAGCCTAGGGGGGGGGAACACTGAAGCTTTCTTT,CASSLGGGNTEAFF
NA,TRBJ1-1,TRBV29-1,NA,TGCAGCGCTGGTGGACAGACGAACACTGAAGCTTTCTTT,CSAGGQTNTEAFF
TRBD1,TRBJ1-1,TRBV7-6,NA,TGTGCCAGCAGCCCCCGGACAGGTGGTACGTTCACTGAAGCTTTCTTT,CASSPRTGGTFTEAFF
NA,TRBJ2-3,TRBV10-1,once,TGCGCCAGCAGTGAGATTGCGGGGCTAAGCACAGATACGCAGTATTTT,CASSEIAGLSTDTQYF
TRBD2,TRBJ2-7,TRBV6-1,NA,TGTGCCAGCAGTGAAGCTAGCGGGATCGGTGAGCAGTACTTC,CASSEASGIGEQYF
NA,TRBJ2-7,TRBV7-6,NA,TGTGCCAGCAGCTTAGTCGACGGAGGGTACGAGCAGTACTTC,CASSLVDGGYEQYF
NA,TRBJ2-1,TRBV23-1,NA,TGCGCCAGCAGTCCGAGGGTAGAGGTGGAAGCGCTAACGGACAATGAGCAGTTCTTC,CASSPRVEVEALTDNEQFF
NA,TRBJ1-2,TRBV30,once,TGTGCCTGGAGTGTACTTAGGGGAATCGGCTACACCTTC,CAWSVLRGIGYTF
TRBD2,TRBJ2-7,TRBV5-1,NA,TGCGCCAGCAGCCTGGGACTAGCGGGGACTTACGAGCAGTACTTC,CASSLGLAGTYEQYF
TRBD1,TRBJ1-6,TRBV28,NA,TGTGCCAGCAGTTTGATCTTCGGTTCCGGGACAGGCCCCGGGAATTCACCCCTCCACTTT,CASSLIFGSGTGPGNSPLHF
NA,TRBJ1-2,TRBV18,once,TGTGCCAGCTCACCAAGGCCAGGCGATGGCTACACCTTC,CASSPRPGDGYTF
NA,TRBJ2-2,TRBV15,NA,TGTGCCACCAGCAGAGATTTTAGGGGGTTAAGGACCGGGGAGCTGTTTTTT,CATSRDFRGLRTGELFF
NA,TRBJ2-2,TRBV28,once,TGTGCCAGCAGTTGGGCAGGGAACACCGGGGAGCTGTTTTTT,CASSWAGNTGELFF
TRBD2,TRBJ2-1,TRBV19,NA,TGTGCCAGTAGTATAGAAAAGGGGAGCGGGAGCGGGAGCAATGAGCAGTTCTTC,CASSIEKGSGSGSNEQFF
NA,TRBJ1-1,TRBV11-2,NA,TGTGCCAGCAGCCCGATGGGGGGGAACACTGAAGCTTTCTTT,CASSPMGGNTEAFF
NA,TRBJ2-2,TRBV5-5,NA,TGTGCCAGCAGCTTCAATAGCGAGTACACCGGGGAGCTGTTTTTT,CASSFNSEYTGELFF
NA,TRBJ2-1,TRBV7-6,NA,TGTGCCAGCAGCCTAGGGTTAGCGGCCGACAATGAGCAGTTCTTC,CASSLGLAADNEQFF
NA,TRBJ1-2,TRBV29-1,NA,TGCAGCGTCGGGACTGACTTCTATGGCGGCTACACCTTC,CSVGTDFYGGYTF
NA,TRBJ2-3,TRBV3-1/TRBV3-2,NA,TGTGCCAGCAGCACCAGGACCCGGGGGACAGATACGCAGTATTTT,CASSTRTRGTDTQYF
TRBD1,TRBJ1-3,TRBV3-1/TRBV3-2,NA,TGTGCCAGCAGCCAAGAAGGACAGGGGGTCTCTGGAAACACCATATATTTT,CASSQEGQGVSGNTIYF
NA,TRBJ1-1,TRBV21-1,NA,TGTGCCAGCAGCAAAGGGGGCAGGGGGCGAAGTAATGAAGCTTTCTTT,CASSKGGRGRSNEAFF
NA,TRBJ1-1,TRBV7-9,NA,TGTGCCAGCAGCCCCCCCGAGGGCCTAATCTTT,CASSPPEGLIF
NA,TRBJ2-1,TRBV12-3/TRBV12-4,once,TGTGCCAGCAGTTTAGCAGGGGGCAATGAGCAGTTCTTC,CASSLAGGNEQFF
NA,TRBJ1-1,TRBV7-2,NA,TGTGCCAGCAGCCTTAGCGCTTCGAACACTGAAGCTTTCTTT,CASSLSASNTEAFF
TRBD2,TRBJ2-3,TRBV20-1,NA,TGCAGTGCTAGTCCACTGGGGGGGGGCACAGATACGCAGTATTTT,CSASPLGGGTDTQYF